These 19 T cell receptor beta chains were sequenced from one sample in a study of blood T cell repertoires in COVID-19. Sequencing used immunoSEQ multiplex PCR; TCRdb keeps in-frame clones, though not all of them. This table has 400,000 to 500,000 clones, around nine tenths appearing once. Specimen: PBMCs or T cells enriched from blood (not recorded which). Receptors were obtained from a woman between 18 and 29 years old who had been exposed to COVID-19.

CDR3 residues: CASTEAGSRGQPQHF. The CDR3 DNA reads TGTGCCAGCACCGAGGCAGGGTCTCGAGGACAGCCCCAGCATTTT. The V gene is TRBV6-5, the J gene TRBJ1-5; D may be TRBD1 (5 bases). The CDR3 is 15 residues long. The germline V and J ends were trimmed by 7 bases and 7 bases, with 20 bases remaining between them. Germline V gene lookup returns CDR1 MNHEY and CDR2 SVGAGI.

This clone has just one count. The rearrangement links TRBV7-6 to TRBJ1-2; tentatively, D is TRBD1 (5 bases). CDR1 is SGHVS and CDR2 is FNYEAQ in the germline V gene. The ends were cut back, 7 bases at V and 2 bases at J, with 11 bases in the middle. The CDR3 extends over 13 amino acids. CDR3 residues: CASIPTVNYGYTF. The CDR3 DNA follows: TGTGCCAGCATCCCGACAGTGAACTATGGCTACACCTTC.

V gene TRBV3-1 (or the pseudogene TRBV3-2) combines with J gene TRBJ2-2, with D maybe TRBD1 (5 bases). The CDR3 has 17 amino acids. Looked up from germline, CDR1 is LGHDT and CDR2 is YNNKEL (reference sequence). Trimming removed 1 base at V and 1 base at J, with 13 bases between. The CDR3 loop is CASSQVIKTVNTGELFF. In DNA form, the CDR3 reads TGTGCCAGCAGCCAAGTCATCAAGACAGTGAACACCGGGGAGCTGTTTTTT.

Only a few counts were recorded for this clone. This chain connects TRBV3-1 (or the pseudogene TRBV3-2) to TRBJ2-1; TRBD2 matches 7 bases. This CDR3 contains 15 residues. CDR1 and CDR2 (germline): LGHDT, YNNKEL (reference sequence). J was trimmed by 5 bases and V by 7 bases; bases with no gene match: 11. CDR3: CASKSGPSGNNEQFF. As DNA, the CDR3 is TGTGCCAGCAAATCGGGGCCTAGCGGAAACAATGAGCAGTTCTTC.

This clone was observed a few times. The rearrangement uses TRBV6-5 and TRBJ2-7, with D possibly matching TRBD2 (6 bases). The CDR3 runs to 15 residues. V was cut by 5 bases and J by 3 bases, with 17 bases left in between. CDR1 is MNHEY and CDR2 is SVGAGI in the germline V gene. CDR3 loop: CASSTTRTGDYEQYF. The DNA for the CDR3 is TGTGCCAGCAGTACGACCAGGACGGGGGACTACGAGCAGTACTTC.

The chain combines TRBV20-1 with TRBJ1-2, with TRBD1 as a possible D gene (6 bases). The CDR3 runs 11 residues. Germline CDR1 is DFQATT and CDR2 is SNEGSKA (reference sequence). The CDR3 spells CRVQGTYGYTF. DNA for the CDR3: TGCAGGGTACAGGGCACCTATGGCTACACCTTC.

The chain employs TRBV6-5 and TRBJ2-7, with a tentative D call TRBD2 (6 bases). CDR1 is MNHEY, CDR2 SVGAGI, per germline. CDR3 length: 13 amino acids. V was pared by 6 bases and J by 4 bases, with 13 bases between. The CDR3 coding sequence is TGTGCCAGCAGCCAGACTAGGGAGTACGAGCAGTACTTC. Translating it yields CASSQTREYEQYF.

CDR3 sequence reads: CASSLQGSNTGELFF. The DNA for the CDR3 is TGTGCCAGCAGCTTACAGGGATCGAACACCGGGGAGCTGTTTTTT. This rearrangement joins TRBV11-3 to TRBJ2-2, with D maybe TRBD1 (5 bases). With 2 bases removed from V and 0 bases from J, the gap between germline ends came to 7 bases. The CDR3 is made up of 15 amino acids. Germline assignment: CDR1 SGHNT and CDR2 YENEEA. Complete variable domain (other parts from reference TRBV11-3 and TRBJ2-2): EAGVVQSPRYKIIEKKQPVAFWCNPISGHNTLYWYLQNLGQGPELLIRYENEEAVDDSQLPKDRFSAERLKGVDSTLKIQPAELGDSAVYLCASSLQGSNTGELFFGEGSRLTVL.

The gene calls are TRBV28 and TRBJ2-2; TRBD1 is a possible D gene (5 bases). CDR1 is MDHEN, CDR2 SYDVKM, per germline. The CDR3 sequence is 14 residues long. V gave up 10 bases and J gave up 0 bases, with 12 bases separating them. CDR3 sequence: CATKGFANTGELFF. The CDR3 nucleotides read TGTGCCACGAAGGGGTTCGCGAACACCGGGGAGCTGTTTTTT.

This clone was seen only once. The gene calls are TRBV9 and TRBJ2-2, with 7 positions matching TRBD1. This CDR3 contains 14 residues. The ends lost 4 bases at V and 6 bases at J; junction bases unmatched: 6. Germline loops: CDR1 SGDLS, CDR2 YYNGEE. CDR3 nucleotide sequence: TGTGCCAGCAGCACAGGGGATGCGGCCGGGGAGCTGTTTTTT. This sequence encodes CASSTGDAAGELFF. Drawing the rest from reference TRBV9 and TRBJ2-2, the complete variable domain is DSGVTQTPKHLITATGQRVTLRCSPRSGDLSVYWYQQSLDQGLQFLIQYYNGEERAKGNILERFSAQQFPDLHSELNLSSLELGDSALYFCASSTGDAAGELFFGEGSRLTVL.

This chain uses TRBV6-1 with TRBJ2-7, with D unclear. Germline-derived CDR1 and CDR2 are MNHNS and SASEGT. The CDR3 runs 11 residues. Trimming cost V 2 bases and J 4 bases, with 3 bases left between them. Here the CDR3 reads CASSELYEQYF. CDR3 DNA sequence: TGTGCCAGCAGTGAACTGTACGAGCAGTACTTC.

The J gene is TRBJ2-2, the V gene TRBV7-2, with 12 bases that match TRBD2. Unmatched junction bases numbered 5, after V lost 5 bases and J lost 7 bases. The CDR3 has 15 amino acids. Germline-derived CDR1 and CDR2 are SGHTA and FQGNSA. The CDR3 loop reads CASSATSGSIGELFF. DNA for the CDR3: TGTGCCAGCAGCGCGACTAGCGGGAGTATCGGGGAGCTGTTTTTT.

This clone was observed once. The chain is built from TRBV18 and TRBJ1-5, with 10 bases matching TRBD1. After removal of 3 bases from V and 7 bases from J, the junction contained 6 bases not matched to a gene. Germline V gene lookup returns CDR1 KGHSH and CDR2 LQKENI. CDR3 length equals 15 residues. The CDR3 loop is CASSPSGQGLQPQHF. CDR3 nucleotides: TGTGCCAGCTCACCTTCGGGACAGGGGTTACAGCCCCAGCATTTT.

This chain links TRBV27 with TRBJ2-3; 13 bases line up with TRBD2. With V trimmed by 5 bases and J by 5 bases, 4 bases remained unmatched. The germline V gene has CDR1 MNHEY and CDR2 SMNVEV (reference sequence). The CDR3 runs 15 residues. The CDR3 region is CASSRGTSGKDTQYF. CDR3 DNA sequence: TGTGCCAGCAGTCGGGGGACTAGCGGGAAAGATACGCAGTATTTT.

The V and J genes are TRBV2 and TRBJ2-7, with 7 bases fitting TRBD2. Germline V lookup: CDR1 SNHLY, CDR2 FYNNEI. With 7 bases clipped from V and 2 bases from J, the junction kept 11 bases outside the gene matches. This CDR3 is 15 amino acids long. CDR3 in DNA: TGTGCCAGCACATCCCGCGGGAGTGTTGCCTACGAGCAGTACTTC. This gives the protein CASTSRGSVAYEQYF.

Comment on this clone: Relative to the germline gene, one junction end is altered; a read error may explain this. The CDR3 reads CASREGLAGAYEQYF. CDR3 nucleotide sequence: TGTGCCAGCAGGGAAGGACTAGCGGGAGCCTACGAGCAGTACTTC. V and J are TRBV2 and TRBJ2-7; 13 bases map to TRBD2. From germline, CDR1 is SNHLY and CDR2 FYNNEI. The CDR3 sequence is 15 residues long.

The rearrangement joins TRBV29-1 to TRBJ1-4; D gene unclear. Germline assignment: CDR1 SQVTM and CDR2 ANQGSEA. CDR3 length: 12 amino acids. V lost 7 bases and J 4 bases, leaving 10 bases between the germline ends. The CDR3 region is CSASTSNEKLFF. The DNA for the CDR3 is TGCAGCGCCTCGACTAGTAATGAAAAACTGTTTTTT.

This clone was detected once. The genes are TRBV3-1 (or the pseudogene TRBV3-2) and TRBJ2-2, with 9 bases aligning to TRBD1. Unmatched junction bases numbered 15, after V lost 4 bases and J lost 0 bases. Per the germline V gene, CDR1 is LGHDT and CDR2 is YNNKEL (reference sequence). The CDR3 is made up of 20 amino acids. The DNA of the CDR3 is TGTGCCAGCAGCCGAGGGAAGCCGGGACAGGGTTCCACGAACACCGGGGAGCTGTTTTTT. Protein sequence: CASSRGKPGQGSTNTGELFF.

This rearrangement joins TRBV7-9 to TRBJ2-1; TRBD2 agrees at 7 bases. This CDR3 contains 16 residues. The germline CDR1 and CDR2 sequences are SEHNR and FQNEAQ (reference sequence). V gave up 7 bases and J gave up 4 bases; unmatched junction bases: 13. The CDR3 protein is CASIPSAGVQYNEQFF. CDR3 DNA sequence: TGTGCCAGCATCCCTAGCGCGGGGGTTCAGTACAATGAGCAGTTCTTC.